Listed below are T cell receptor beta chains from one sample, sequenced in a study of blood T cell repertoires in COVID-19. Produced via immunoSEQ multiplex PCR; TCRdb's table is partial and in-frame only. The sample shows about 670,000 clones, about 87% of them seen only once. Sequenced sample: peripheral blood. Source of these receptors: a woman under 30 with acute or convalescent COVID-19. The CDR3 runs from the conserved cysteine through the conserved F or W. A D gene is named only where the DNA matches it firmly. A row's size may be missing; if present it is once, few, many or a size class.

TRBV21-1	.	once	TRBJ1-5	TGTGCCAGCAGCAAGAGAAGCAGGGTGTTGAGTTTAGTGGGTCAGCCCCAGCATTTT	CASSKRSRVLSLVGQPQHF
TRBV12-5	.	few	TRBJ1-1	TGTGCTAGCGGTGGACACAGGGTTTATAACACTGAAGCTTTCTTT	CASGGHRVYNTEAFF
TRBV4-3	.	.	TRBJ1-1	TGCGCCAGCAGCCAAGATAGATTGGGCTCCCTACAGGGGAACACTGAAGCTTTCTTT	CASSQDRLGSLQGNTEAFF
TRBV27	.	once	TRBJ2-7	TGTGCCAGCAGTTCCGGGTCCTTCTACGAGCAGTACTTC	CASSSGSFYEQYF
TRBV5-1	TRBD1	.	TRBJ2-3	TGCGCCAGCAGCGTGGGGACAGGCCTGCTCACAGATACGCAGTATTTT	CASSVGTGLLTDTQYF
TRBV28	.	.	TRBJ2-1	TGTGCCAGCAGCCCATTCCCCGGCATGTCAGGGCATGAGCAGTTCTTC	CASSPFPGMSGHEQFF
TRBV11-2	.	.	TRBJ2-3	TGTGCCAGCAGCCGAATCAGGGTTCCGAGCACAGATACGCAGTATTTT	CASSRIRVPSTDTQYF
TRBV2	.	.	TRBJ2-1	TGTGTCAGTGGTAAAGGGGTCGGTGAGCAGTTCTTC	CVSGKGVGEQFF
TRBV24-1	TRBD2	.	TRBJ2-1	TGTGCCACCAGTGACGGGAGGATCGGGGGGACGAGCAATGAGCAGTTCTTC	CATSDGRIGGTSNEQFF
TRBV30	TRBD1	.	TRBJ1-1	TGTGCCTGGAGTAAAGGACAGGGGTGGACTGAAGCTTTCTTT	CAWSKGQGWTEAFF